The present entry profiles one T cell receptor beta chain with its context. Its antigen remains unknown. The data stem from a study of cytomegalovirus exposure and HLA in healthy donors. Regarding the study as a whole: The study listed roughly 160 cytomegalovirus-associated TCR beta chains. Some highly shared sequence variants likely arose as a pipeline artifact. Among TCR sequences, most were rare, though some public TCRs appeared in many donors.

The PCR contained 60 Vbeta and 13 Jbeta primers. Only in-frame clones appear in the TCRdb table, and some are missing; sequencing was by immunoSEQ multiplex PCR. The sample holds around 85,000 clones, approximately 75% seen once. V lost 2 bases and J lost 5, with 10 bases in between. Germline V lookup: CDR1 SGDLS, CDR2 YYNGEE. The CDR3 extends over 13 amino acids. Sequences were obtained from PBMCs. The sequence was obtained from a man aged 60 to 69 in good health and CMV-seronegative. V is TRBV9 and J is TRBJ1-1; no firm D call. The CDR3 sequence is CASSVPGGTEAFF. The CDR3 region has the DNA TGTGCCAGCAGCGTGCCAGGTGGGACTGAAGCTTTCTTT. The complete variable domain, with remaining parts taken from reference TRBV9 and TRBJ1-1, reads DSGVTQTPKHLITATGQRVTLRCSPRSGDLSVYWYQQSLDQGLQFLIQYYNGEERAKGNILERFSAQQFPDLHSELNLSSLELGDSALYFCASSVPGGTEAFFGQGTRLTVV.